Presented here are 18 T cell receptor beta chains from one specimen sequenced in a study of T-cell reconstitution after alpha-beta-depleted transplantation in children. Unique molecular identifiers were used to barcode this TCRbeta library. One entry per CDR3 protein results from TCRdb running MiXCR on the PCR reads. This table holds hundreds of thousands of distinct CDR3 sequences, around 13% found once. This sample comprised PBMCs, obtained before TCRalphabeta/CD19-depleted stem cell transplant. These receptors were taken from a girl under 10 years old with congenital amegakaryocytic thrombocytopenia, due to receive a stem cell transplant.

This clonotype showed up many times. V usage is TRBV5-1 and J usage is TRBJ2-2; D not certain. This CDR3 spans 13 amino acids. Per germline, CDR1 SGHRS and CDR2 YFSETQ. V lost 6 bases, J lost 1 base, and 7 bases lay in between. CDR3 bases: TGCGCCAGCAAAGCAGGGAACACCGGGGAGCTGTTTTTT. The encoded protein is CASKAGNTGELFF.

This clonotype occurred a few times. The rearrangement links TRBV5-1 to TRBJ2-2; 9 bases are shared with TRBD2. The CDR3 sequence is 16 residues long. Trimming cost V 7 bases and J 5 bases; bases outside gene matches: 12. Germline values: CDR1 SGHRS, CDR2 YFSETQ. CDR3 sequence reads: CASGHSGGTRTGELFF. The CDR3, as DNA: TGCGCCAGCGGTCATAGCGGGGGAACGCGGACCGGGGAGCTGTTTTTT.

J is TRBJ2-5 and V is TRBV15, with 12 nucleotides matching TRBD2. Germline V CDR1 and CDR2: LNHNV, YYDKDF (reference sequence). The CDR3 runs 17 residues. V trimming: 0 bases; J trimming: 3 bases; junction bases outside the gene matches: 5. This CDR3 reads CATSRDSTSGGKETQYF. The CDR3 nucleotides are TGTGCCACCAGCAGAGATTCGACTAGCGGGGGTAAAGAGACCCAGTACTTC.

This clonotype was detected ten times or more. The genes are TRBV20-1 and TRBJ1-1; D is perhaps TRBD1 (5 bases). The CDR3 is 13 amino acids. CDR1 and CDR2 (germline): DFQATT, SNEGSKA (reference sequence). V was pared by 4 bases and J by 8 bases, with 17 bases between. CDR3 amino acids: CSANSPGRWEAFF. The CDR3 DNA is TGCAGTGCTAACTCCCCGGGACGTTGGGAAGCTTTCTTT.

Details on this clonotype: This may come from a read error, since a much larger clone is one base off. V is TRBV2 and J is TRBJ2-1, with D unresolved. CDR3 length: 10 residues. Between the trimmed V and J ends, which lost 3 bases and 9 bases, there was a span of 3 bases. Germline-derived CDR1 and CDR2 are SNHLY and FYNNEI. Here the CDR3 reads CASSEAEQFF. In DNA form, the CDR3 reads TGTGCCAGCAGTGAGGCTGAGCAGTTCTTC.

This clonotype has ten or more counts. The chain carries TRBV20-1 and TRBJ1-1; 8 bases fit TRBD1. Germline CDR1 reads DFQATT; CDR2 reads SNEGSKA (reference sequence). V lost 1 base and J lost 6; bases outside the gene matches: 4. The CDR3 length is 13 residues. The CDR3 spells CSARADRASEAFF. The DNA of the CDR3 is TGCAGTGCTAGAGCGGACAGGGCCTCTGAAGCTTTCTTT.

This clonotype showed up many times. The J gene is TRBJ1-1, the V gene TRBV20-1, with D maybe TRBD1 (6 bases). This CDR3 spans 12 amino acids. Germline V gene data show CDR1 as DFQATT and CDR2 as SNEGSKA (reference sequence). Trimming cost V 6 bases and J 5 bases, with 13 bases left between them. In DNA, the CDR3 is TGCAGTGCCCACACAGGGAAGACTGAAGCTTTCTTT. This codes for CSAHTGKTEAFF.

This chain joins TRBV20-1 and TRBJ1-6; possible D gene TRBD1, 6 bases. V was shortened by 1 base and J by 9 bases, with 16 bases between the two germline ends. CDR1 DFQATT and CDR2 SNEGSKA come from the germline V gene (reference sequence). CDR3 length: 15 residues. CDR3 protein: CSARVQGLGPSPLHF. The CDR3 DNA sequence: TGCAGTGCTAGAGTACAGGGTTTAGGCCCTTCACCCCTCCACTTT.

The genes are TRBV28 and TRBJ1-5, with a weak D call TRBD1 (5 bases). Germline loops: CDR1 MDHEN, CDR2 SYDVKM. V gave up 6 bases and J gave up 3 bases, with 15 bases separating them. The CDR3 length is 15 residues. The CDR3 is CASRLAGGTNQPQHF. The CDR3 DNA reads TGTGCCAGCAGGCTGGCCGGAGGGACCAATCAGCCCCAGCATTTT.

The V and J genes are TRBV5-6 and TRBJ2-3; D is perhaps TRBD1 or TRBD2 (6 bases each). Germline CDR1 is SGHDT and CDR2 is YYEEEE. This CDR3 is built from 15 residues. Deletions cut 4 bases from V and 5 bases from J, with 17 bases between. CDR3 sequence reads: CASSRTTGRGDTQYF. CDR3 sequence (DNA): TGTGCCAGCAGCCGAACTACAGGGCGGGGAGATACGCAGTATTTT.

The chain combines TRBV5-1 with TRBJ1-2, with D possibly being TRBD1 (6 bases). The CDR3 is made up of 14 amino acids. Looked up from germline, CDR1 is SGHRS and CDR2 is YFSETQ. The ends were cut back, 0 bases at V and 6 bases at J, with 12 bases in the middle. The DNA of the CDR3 is TGCGCCAGCAGCTTGGCCCAGGGGCAGGATGGCTACACCTTC. This sequence encodes CASSLAQGQDGYTF. Variable domain in full (rest from reference TRBV5-1 and TRBJ1-2): KAGVTQTPRYLIKTRGQQVTLSCSPISGHRSVSWYQQTPGQGLQFLFEYFSETQRNKGNFPGRFSGRQFSNSRSEMNVSTLELGDSALYLCASSLAQGQDGYTFGSGTRLTVV.

A single count supports this clonotype. The rearrangement links TRBV3-1 to TRBJ2-3, with 7 bases that match TRBD2. Per the germline V gene, CDR1 is LGHDT and CDR2 is YNNKEL (reference sequence). The CDR3 has 16 amino acids. V gave up 4 bases and J gave up 4 bases; unmatched junction bases: 11. The DNA for the CDR3 is TGTGCCAGCAGCCCCCTTTCCGGGAGGCTCGCAGATACGCAGTATTTT. Translating it yields CASSPLSGRLADTQYF.

This clonotype was counted at least ten times. J is TRBJ2-7 and V is TRBV10-3, with 10 bases matching TRBD2. The CDR3 sequence is 15 residues long. The V gene's germline CDR1 is ENHRY and CDR2 SYGVKD. With V trimmed by 7 bases and J by 2 bases, 8 bases remained unmatched. The DNA of the CDR3 is TGTGCCATCATTACCCACAGCGGGAGGGCCTACGAGCAGTACTTC. This encodes CAIITHSGRAYEQYF.

The J gene is TRBJ2-7, the V gene TRBV15; unclear D gene. V shed 0 bases and J shed 4 bases, with 13 bases lying between them. This CDR3 is built from 15 residues. Germline V gives CDR1 LNHNV, CDR2 YYDKDF (reference sequence). The CDR3 DNA is TGTGCCACCAGCAGAGATTTCGTGGGATTATACGAGCAGTACTTC. This gives the protein CATSRDFVGLYEQYF.

On this clonotype itself: A much larger clonotype is one base distant, so this may be a read error. The chain links TRBV9 to TRBJ2-7; D not certain. Per germline, CDR1 SGDLS and CDR2 YYNGEE. This CDR3 is built from 14 residues. The CDR3 coding sequence is TGTGCCATCAGCGTAGGGTCAGGCCCCTACGAGCAGTACTTC. Translated: CAISVGSGPYEQYF.

Points on this clonotype: This may be a read error, as it is one base from a much larger clone. The V call is TRBV12-3 or TRBV12-4, the J call TRBJ2-3; 9 bases map to TRBD1. There are 15 residues in the CDR3. Here the CDR3 reads CANSLIGTGTDTQYF. CDR3 sequence (DNA): TGTGCCAACAGTTTAATCGGGACAGGGACAGATACGCAGTATTTT.

This clonotype was seen many times. The gene calls are TRBV5-1 and TRBJ2-3; D remains unclear. The germline CDR1 and CDR2 sequences are SGHRS and YFSETQ. Trimming pared 0 bases from V and 2 bases from J, leaving 4 bases between. The CDR3 totals 13 residues. CDR3 sequence: CASSLENTDTQYF. DNA of the CDR3: TGCGCCAGCAGCTTGGAAAACACAGATACGCAGTATTTT.

This clonotype came up many times. This rearrangement joins TRBV5-1 to TRBJ2-2; D gene ambiguous. This CDR3 comprises 14 residues. CDR1 and CDR2 from the germline V gene are SGHRS and YFSETQ. V dropped 1 base and J dropped 4 bases, with 8 bases sitting between them. Here the CDR3 reads CASSLPPPTGELFF. CDR3 in DNA: TGCGCCAGCAGCTTGCCTCCACCCACCGGGGAGCTGTTTTTT. The whole variable domain, remainder taken from reference TRBV5-1 and TRBJ2-2, is KAGVTQTPRYLIKTRGQQVTLSCSPISGHRSVSWYQQTPGQGLQFLFEYFSETQRNKGNFPGRFSGRQFSNSRSEMNVSTLELGDSALYLCASSLPPPTGELFFGEGSRLTVL.